The rows below give T cell receptor beta chains drawn from one sample of a study of CD8 T cells in Susac syndrome. TCRdb re-called the immunoSEQ multiplex PCR reads with MiXCR, one entry per CDR3 protein. The data hold hundreds of thousands of distinct CDR3 sequences, with about nine tenths observed a single time. The sequencing input was CD8+ T cells from PBMCs. The receptors derive from a human donor with multiple sclerosis. Both conserved end residues are part of each CDR3.

j_call v_call cdr3_aa
TRBJ2-6 TRBV7-9 CASSLSVMATGANVLTF
TRBJ2-7 TRBV3-1 CASSQDPGAGSFEQYF
TRBJ2-1 TRBV12-3/TRBV12-4 CASSSTMGHNEQFF
TRBJ2-7 TRBV7-2 CASTWNRGSYEQYF
TRBJ2-7 TRBV10-3 CAISESPGSDEQYF
TRBJ2-7 TRBV28 CASSFRFTDEQYF
TRBJ2-7 TRBV28 CASNPGDRGYEQYF
TRBJ2-2 TRBV20-1 CSASPQDRGLTGELFF
TRBJ2-1 TRBV14 CASSQDPRWAGEGEQFF
TRBJ1-3 TRBV28 CASSTRGSGNTIYF
TRBJ2-3 TRBV7-9 CASSLVGTSALDTQYF
TRBJ1-1 TRBV15 CATSREGPDFRAFF
TRBJ1-1 TRBV7-2 CASSRIMNTEAFF
TRBJ2-5 TRBV7-9 CASSPQGQETQYF
TRBJ2-5 TRBV27 CASSVGGLQYF
TRBJ2-4 TRBV11-2 CASSWGPGDIQYF
TRBJ1-4 TRBV6-1 CASRIDRGSPTNEKLFF
TRBJ1-4 TRBV30 CAWNYPPWAITDVATNEKLFF
TRBJ1-1 TRBV9 CASSEGAKNTEVFF
TRBJ2-7 TRBV6-6 CASSYLRASSYEQYF
TRBJ2-1 TRBV19 CASSLRDRASGWANEQFF
TRBJ1-2 TRBV4-2 CASSPKVDSSHGYTF
TRBJ2-7 TRBV9 CASSVEWGTGYEQYF
TRBJ2-5 TRBV21-1 CASSKGLGQETQYF
TRBJ2-3 TRBV12-3/TRBV12-4 CASSRPRGHRTDTQYF
TRBJ2-1 TRBV12-5 CASGLADNEQFF
TRBJ2-3 TRBV20-1 CSASGGDTQYF